This TCR beta chain was identified during a study of cytomegalovirus exposure and HLA in healthy donors. Study at large: One earlier analysis, a look at 150 million to 200 million T cells, found roughly 120 million unique TCR beta sequences.

V lost 4 bases and J 0 bases, leaving 7 bases between the germline ends. Germline V gene data show CDR1 as MDHEN and CDR2 as SYDVKM. The CDR3 extends over 14 amino acids. The PCR ran on 60 Vbeta and 13 Jbeta primers. Profiled with immunoSEQ multiplex PCR; TCRdb holds only in-frame clones, not every one. The table includes 210,000 or so clones, around nine tenths detected once. The chain couples TRBV28 to TRBJ1-3; D ambiguous. This clonotype was obtained from a woman between 18 and 29 years old in good health and CMV-seronegative. The specimen sequenced was PBMCs. The DNA for the CDR3 is TGTGCCAGCAGTTACGGTTCCTCTGGAAACACCATATATTTT. It codes for CASSYGSSGNTIYF.